Below, one TCR beta chain is given with its context. Its antigen is unknown. This record belongs to a study of shared clonotypes between healthy human individuals. Study outcomes and limitations: In general, naive subsets displayed greater estimated richness than memory subsets did.

Partitioning of CD4+ cells yielded a CD45RA+ naive subset and a CD45RA-negative memory subset. The assay was immunoSEQ multiplex PCR, and TCRdb's table has in-frame clones only and misses some. The table shows about 1 million clones, with around 74% occurring only once. Germline V gene sequence: CDR1 MDHEN, CDR2 SYDVKM. The CDR3 spans 13 residues. Trimming left V 5 bases short and J 7 bases short, with 15 bases between. Sequenced material: memory CD4+ T cells sorted from blood. Subset in this sample: CD45RA-negative fraction. This rearrangement joins TRBV28 to TRBJ2-7; D is possibly TRBD1 (5 bases). This receptor was identified in a man between 18 and 35 years old in good health. CDR3: CASSDSLTWEQYF. The CDR3 DNA reads as TGTGCCAGCAGTGACAGCCTGACGTGGGAGCAGTACTTC.